This TCR beta chain was profiled in a study of T-cell memory formation after mild COVID-19. For this clonotype: Antigen: not known.

V lost 3 bases and J lost 6, with 12 bases in between. The length of the CDR3 is 13 residues. Germline CDR1 reads SGDLS; CDR2 reads YYNGEE. Employing constant-segment primers, 5'RACE generated TCR alpha and TCR beta cDNA libraries bearing sample barcodes and UMIs. MiXCR was run by TCRdb on the 5' RACE reads, yielding one entry per CDR3 protein. The table shows about 350,000 distinct CDR3 sequences, with around 15% occurring only once. Broader study findings: The pre-infection memory compartment contained some responding clones, suggesting cross-reactive memory joined. CM and EM subsets held most contracting CD4+ clones; EMRA held CD8+ ones. Researchers could not confirm that second-wave clones peaking on day 37 targeted SARS-CoV-2.

The rearrangement joins TRBV9 to TRBJ1-1, with D uncertain. The sequenced sample was PBMCs or a T cell subset sorted from them (not recorded which). This clonotype was obtained from a man aged 18 to 35 who had mild COVID-19 (a few samples of this study predate the infection). Cell type and time point are not known. The CDR3 sequence: CASSAEVGPEAFF. DNA of the CDR3: TGTGCCAGCAGCGCCGAGGTAGGGCCTGAAGCTTTCTTT.